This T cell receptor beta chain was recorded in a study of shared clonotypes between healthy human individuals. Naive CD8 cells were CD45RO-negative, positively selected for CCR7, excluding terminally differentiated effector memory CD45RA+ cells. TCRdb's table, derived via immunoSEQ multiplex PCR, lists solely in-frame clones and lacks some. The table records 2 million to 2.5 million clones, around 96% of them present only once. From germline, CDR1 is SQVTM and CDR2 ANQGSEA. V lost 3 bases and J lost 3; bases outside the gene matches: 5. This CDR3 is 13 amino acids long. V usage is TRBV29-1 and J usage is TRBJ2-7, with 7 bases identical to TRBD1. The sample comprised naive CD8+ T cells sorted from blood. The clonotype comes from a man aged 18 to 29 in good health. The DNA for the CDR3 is TGCAGCGTTGAGGAGTCAGGGGGCTACGAGCAGTACTTC. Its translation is CSVEESGGYEQYF.